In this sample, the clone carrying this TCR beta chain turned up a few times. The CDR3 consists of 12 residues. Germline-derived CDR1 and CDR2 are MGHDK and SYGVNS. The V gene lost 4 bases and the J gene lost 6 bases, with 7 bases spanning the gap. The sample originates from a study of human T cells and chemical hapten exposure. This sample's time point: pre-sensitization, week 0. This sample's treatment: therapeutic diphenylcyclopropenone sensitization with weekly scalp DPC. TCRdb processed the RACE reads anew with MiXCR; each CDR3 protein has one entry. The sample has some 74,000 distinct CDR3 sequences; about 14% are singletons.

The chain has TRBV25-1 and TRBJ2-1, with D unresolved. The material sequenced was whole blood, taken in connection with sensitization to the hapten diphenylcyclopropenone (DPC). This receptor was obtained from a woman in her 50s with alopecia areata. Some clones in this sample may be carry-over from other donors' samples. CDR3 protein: CASSVQLNEQFF. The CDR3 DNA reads TGTGCCAGCAGTGTTCAGCTCAATGAGCAGTTCTTC.